The next 27 T cell receptor beta chains were all read from a single sample in a study of cytomegalovirus exposure and HLA in healthy donors. This PCR relied on a set of 60 Vbeta primers and 13 Jbeta primers. Assay used: immunoSEQ multiplex PCR; TCRdb lists only in-frame clones, some missing. The sample holds about 160,000 clones; around three quarters are singletons and the top ten take around 13%. Material: PBMCs. The receptor set was obtained from a man aged 40-49 years in good health and CMV-seropositive.

Points on this clone: At one of its ends the junction is not consistent with the germline gene, which may arise from a read error. This chain connects TRBV7-9 to TRBJ1-2; 8 bases align to TRBD1. Germline V CDR1 and CDR2: SEHNR, FQNEAQ (reference sequence). The CDR3 sequence is 14 residues long. The CDR3 DNA reads as TGTTCCAGCAGCTTAGGACAGGGAAACTATGGCTACACCTTC. Translated, it gives CSSSLGQGNYGYTF. The full variable domain, its missing parts supplied by reference TRBV7-9 and TRBJ1-2, is DTGVSQNPRHKITKRGQNVTFRCDPISEHNRLYWYRQTLGQGPEFLTYFQNEAQLEKSRLLSDRFSAERPKGSFSTLEIQRTEQGDSAMYLCSSSLGQGNYGYTFGSGTRLTVV.

This clone was observed a handful of times. The CDR3 DNA sequence: TGTGCCAGCAGCCCGGCGGCGGGAGGTTACTACGAGCAGTACTTC. Amino acid sequence: CASSPAAGGYYEQYF. The chain combines TRBV7-3 with TRBJ2-7; TRBD2 matches at 8 bases. The CDR3 has 15 amino acids. The V gene's germline CDR1 is SGHTA and CDR2 FQGTGA. With 5 bases clipped from V and 3 bases from J, the junction kept 9 bases outside the gene matches.

The chain has TRBV25-1 and TRBJ2-1, with 7 nucleotides matching TRBD2. Trimming took 3 bases from V and 6 from J; bases not matched to a gene: 2. The germline V gene has CDR1 MGHDK and CDR2 SYGVNS. This CDR3 is 13 amino acids long. The CDR3 sequence: CASSEGLPNEQFF. CDR3 nucleotide sequence: TGTGCCAGCAGTGAGGGACTACCCAATGAGCAGTTCTTC.

This clone showed up just a few times. The V call is TRBV5-1, the J call TRBJ2-1; D is possibly TRBD2 (6 bases). CDR3 length equals 15 residues. Germline CDR1 is SGHRS and CDR2 is YFSETQ. V lost 1 base and J lost 1, with 9 bases in between. CDR3 in DNA: TGCGCCAGCAGCTTGCAGGCGGGGTCCTACAATGAGCAGTTCTTC. This sequence encodes CASSLQAGSYNEQFF.

The rearrangement uses TRBV6-4 and TRBJ1-2; D is perhaps TRBD1 (6 bases). The CDR3 sequence is 12 residues long. V dropped 6 bases and J dropped 8 bases, with 13 bases sitting between them. CDR1 is MRHNA, CDR2 SNTAGT, per germline. CDR3 loop: CASRAGVFGYTF. CDR3 sequence (DNA): TGTGCCAGCAGAGCAGGGGTGTTCGGCTACACCTTC.

As for this clone: Additional DNA sequences in this sample encode the identical CDR3. This chain connects TRBV7-9 to TRBJ1-1; TRBD1 matches 9 bases. V shed 3 bases, J shed 5 bases, and the junction held 4 bases outside the gene matches. The CDR3 extends over 14 amino acids. Germline CDR1 and CDR2: SEHNR and FQNEAQ (reference sequence). CDR3 bases: TGTGCCAGCAGCTTGACAGGGGGAGGTACTGAAGCTTTCTTT. Translation: CASSLTGGGTEAFF.

The rearrangement links TRBV7-9 to TRBJ2-7; 10 bases are a match to TRBD2. The CDR3 contains 15 residues. Germline assignment: CDR1 SEHNR and CDR2 FQNEAQ (reference sequence). The trim removed 4 bases at V and 7 bases at J, leaving 10 bases unmatched. CDR3 DNA sequence: TGTGCCAGCAGCTCGGGGGCTAGCGGGAGTTGGGAGCAGTACTTC. This gives the protein CASSSGASGSWEQYF.

This chain joins TRBV5-1 and TRBJ2-7; TRBD2 matches 7 bases. After removal of 5 bases from V and 3 bases from J, the junction contained 8 bases not matched to a gene. Looked up from germline, CDR1 is SGHRS and CDR2 is YFSETQ. The length of the CDR3 is 14 residues. For the CDR3, the DNA is TGCGCCAGCAGGTTCCGGGGGGTGGACTACGAGCAGTACTTC. Its translation is CASRFRGVDYEQYF.

The rearrangement uses TRBV30 and TRBJ2-5, with D unresolved. The length of the CDR3 is 15 residues. V gave up 3 bases and J gave up 5 bases, with 19 bases separating them. Per germline, CDR1 GTSNPN and CDR2 SVGIG (reference sequence). The CDR3 DNA follows: TGTGCCTGGAGCCTCCTTTCTCATATCGGGGAGACCCAGTACTTC. This encodes CAWSLLSHIGETQYF.

This clone came up a few times. In DNA form, the CDR3 reads TGTGCCAGCACCCAGGGGAACACCGGGGAGCTGTTTTTT. Its translation: CASTQGNTGELFF. V and J are TRBV28 and TRBJ2-2, with a possible D match to TRBD1 (5 bases). The CDR3 contains 13 residues. V lost 7 bases, J lost 1 base, and 7 bases lay in between. Germline CDR1 is MDHEN and CDR2 is SYDVKM.

The V and J genes are TRBV2 and TRBJ1-1, with 7 bases identical to TRBD1. Losses at the gene ends were 6 bases for V and 3 bases for J; bases not matched to a gene: 4. The CDR3 is 13 residues long. Germline values: CDR1 SNHLY, CDR2 FYNNEI. CDR3 DNA sequence: TGTGCCAGCAGACCTGACAGGGACACTGAAGCTTTCTTT. Residues: CASRPDRDTEAFF.

The J gene is TRBJ2-7, the V gene TRBV11-2, with TRBD2 matching 8 bases. The V gene end was trimmed by 0 bases and the J gene end by 7 bases; junction bases not matched to a gene: 8. Germline CDR1 reads SGHAT; CDR2 reads FQNNGV. The CDR3 runs 15 residues. CDR3 amino acids: CASSLDLSGKGEQYF. CDR3 DNA: TGTGCCAGCAGCTTAGACCTTAGCGGGAAAGGGGAGCAGTACTTC.

The chain couples TRBV5-1 to TRBJ2-2, with D perhaps TRBD1 (5 bases). Trimming pared 4 bases from V and 3 bases from J, leaving 7 bases between. The V gene's germline CDR1 is SGHRS and CDR2 YFSETQ. This CDR3 is 13 amino acids long. Here the CDR3 reads CASSLGDTGELFF. Written as DNA, the CDR3 is TGCGCCAGCAGCCTAGGGGACACCGGGGAGCTGTTTTTT. Complete variable domain (other parts from reference TRBV5-1 and TRBJ2-2): KAGVTQTPRYLIKTRGQQVTLSCSPISGHRSVSWYQQTPGQGLQFLFEYFSETQRNKGNFPGRFSGRQFSNSRSEMNVSTLELGDSALYLCASSLGDTGELFFGEGSRLTVL.

The chain recombines TRBV5-1 with TRBJ1-2, with D maybe TRBD1 (5 bases). The CDR3 loop spans 15 amino acids. V lost 3 bases to trimming and J lost 4 bases, with 16 bases between them. Germline V CDR1 and CDR2: SGHRS, YFSETQ. As DNA, the CDR3 is TGCGCCAGCAGCTCCTCAGGTGAAAGGGGCTATGGCTACACCTTC. Its protein is CASSSSGERGYGYTF.

This chain uses TRBV9 with TRBJ1-2; TRBD1 aligns across 8 bases. The CDR3 extends over 15 amino acids. Germline lookup yields CDR1 SGDLS and CDR2 YYNGEE. Trimming cost V 0 bases and J 4 bases; bases outside gene matches: 5. CDR3 in DNA: TGTGCCAGCAGCGTAGCTGGAGGACAGGGCTATGGCTACACCTTC. Its protein product is CASSVAGGQGYGYTF.

About this clone: The germline gene is not matched at one end of the junction; a read error may be the cause. CDR3 sequence (DNA): TGTGCCAGCGACCAGCGGGAGGGCCATAAGGTATCGATCTTC. Its translation: CASDQREGHKVSIF. The rearrangement joins TRBV6-1 to TRBJ2-1, with 10 bases matching TRBD2. Per germline, CDR1 MNHNS and CDR2 SASEGT. The CDR3 sequence is 14 residues long.

This clone was seen only a few times. J is TRBJ1-5 and V is TRBV18, with D unclear. Between the trimmed V and J ends, which lost 1 base and 0 bases, there was a span of 10 bases. CDR3 size: 16 residues. The germline V gene encodes CDR1 KGHSH and CDR2 LQKENI. CDR3 sequence (DNA): TGTGCCAGCTCACCACGGAGTACCTATAGCAATCAGCCCCAGCATTTT. Its translation is CASSPRSTYSNQPQHF.

V is TRBV5-4 and J is TRBJ2-6; D is unresolved. Per germline, CDR1 SGHNT and CDR2 YYREEE (reference sequence). V was cut by 2 bases and J by 2 bases, with 14 bases left in between. The CDR3 has 17 amino acids. The CDR3 nucleotides read TGTGCCAGCAGCTTAGAGCACACCAGCGCTGGGGCCAACGTCCTGACTTTC. Its translation is CASSLEHTSAGANVLTF.

This chain links TRBV27 with TRBJ1-2; 9 bases are shared with TRBD1. CDR1 is MNHEY, CDR2 SMNVEV, per germline (reference sequence). J gave up 8 bases and V 2 bases, and 9 bases lay outside the gene matches. The CDR3 totals 15 residues. CDR3 nucleotides: TGTGCCAGCAGTTTAAAGACCGGGACAGGGTGGGGCTACACCTTC. Residues: CASSLKTGTGWGYTF.

The gene calls are TRBV7-8 and TRBJ2-7; maybe TRBD2 (6 bases). Trimming cost V 6 bases and J 0 bases, with 12 bases left between them. CDR1 and CDR2 from the germline V gene are SGHVS and FQNEAQ. The CDR3 totals 14 residues. CDR3 region: CASSSQGGSYEQYF. CDR3 sequence (DNA): TGTGCCAGCAGTAGTCAGGGAGGCTCCTACGAGCAGTACTTC.

The chain couples TRBV19 to TRBJ2-1; D is undetermined. V lost 3 bases and J lost 0, with 12 bases in between. This CDR3 has 16 amino acids. Germline CDR1 LNHDA, CDR2 SQIVND (reference sequence). CDR3 DNA: TGTGCCAGTAGTATTTACGCAGAAGTCTCCTACAATGAGCAGTTCTTC. It translates to CASSIYAEVSYNEQFF. Based on the CDR3 plus reference TRBV19 and TRBJ2-1, the full variable domain is DGGITQSPKYLFRKEGQNVTLSCEQNLNHDAMYWYRQDPGQGLRLIYYSQIVNDFQKGDIAEGYSVSREKKESFPLTVTSAQKNPTAFYLCASSIYAEVSYNEQFFGPGTRLTVL.

The genes are TRBV18 and TRBJ2-2; possibly TRBD1 for D (6 bases). The V gene's germline CDR1 is KGHSH and CDR2 LQKENI. V was shortened by 5 bases and J by 1 base, with 14 bases between the two germline ends. The CDR3 covers 16 residues. The CDR3 here is CASSSMGHLNTGELFF. The CDR3 coding sequence is TGTGCCAGCTCATCTATGGGACACCTGAACACCGGGGAGCTGTTTTTT.

The chain recombines TRBV4-2 with TRBJ1-4, with 10 bases that match TRBD1. The CDR3 runs to 15 residues. V trimming: 3 bases; J trimming: 5 bases; junction bases outside the gene matches: 3. From germline, CDR1 is LGHNA and CDR2 YNFKEQ. CDR3 amino acids: CASSHRQGANEKLFF. The CDR3 nucleotides are TGTGCCAGCAGCCATCGACAGGGGGCGAATGAAAAACTGTTTTTT.

The V gene is TRBV14, the J gene TRBJ1-2; perhaps TRBD1 as D (5 bases). The CDR3 has 13 residues. The V end was cut by 6 bases, the J end by 6 bases, with 14 bases between. Germline V CDR1 and CDR2: SGHDN, FVKESK. Here the CDR3 DNA reads TGTGCCAGCAGTCCTCTTCCGACAGATGGCTACACCTTC. Amino acid sequence: CASSPLPTDGYTF.

The J gene is TRBJ1-1, the V gene TRBV19; D remains unclear. The CDR3 runs 16 residues. Trimming stripped 4 bases from V and 0 bases from J, with 15 bases between. CDR1 and CDR2 (germline): LNHDA, SQIVND (reference sequence). Here the CDR3 reads CASSRLSGFMNTEAFF. CDR3 nucleotide sequence: TGTGCCAGTAGTAGGCTCAGCGGATTTATGAACACTGAAGCTTTCTTT.

V usage is TRBV18 and J usage is TRBJ2-2; TRBD2 matches at 8 bases. After removal of 6 bases from V and 4 bases from J, the junction contained 10 bases not matched to a gene. The CDR3 loop spans 16 amino acids. CDR1 is KGHSH and CDR2 is LQKENI in the germline V gene. CDR3 protein: CASSPTSVGGTGELFF. CDR3 coding DNA: TGTGCCAGCTCGCCGACTAGCGTCGGGGGCACCGGGGAGCTGTTTTTT. Together with reference TRBV18 and TRBJ2-2, the CDR3 gives the full variable domain: NAGVMQNPRHLVRRRGQEARLRCSPMKGHSHVYWYRQLPEEGLKFMVYLQKENIIDESGMPKERFSAEFPKEGPSILRIQQVVRGDSAAYFCASSPTSVGGTGELFFGEGSRLTVL.

This clone showed up just a few times. The chain has TRBV28 and TRBJ2-2; D call uncertain. Germline assignment: CDR1 MDHEN and CDR2 SYDVKM. V was clipped by 6 bases and J by 4 bases, with 12 bases between them. The CDR3 extends over 14 amino acids. The CDR3 sequence is CASSPGFPTGELFF. CDR3 coding DNA: TGTGCCAGCAGCCCGGGTTTTCCCACCGGGGAGCTGTTTTTT.